This T cell receptor beta chain was observed in a study of blood T cell repertoires in COVID-19. For the study at large: Italy, Spain and the United States were the sources of the convalescent and acute COVID-19 samples. Nucleic acid was either cDNA or gDNA, and it came from T cells, B-cell-depleted T cells, or PBMCs.

Source study methods: Nucleated cell counts were estimated from reference gene primer amplification. Only in-frame clones appear in the TCRdb table, and some are missing; sequencing was by immunoSEQ multiplex PCR. D and trimming come from the DNA, and the V and J calls and clone size come from that table. The sample records 65,000 to 85,000 clones, over 80% being singletons. The sequence was collected from a human donor in a cohort sampled during active COVID-19. Sequencing was done on a sample of peripheral blood.

The CDR3, as DNA: TGTGCCAGTAGTCTGCCACCGACTAGCGGGTACCTGGAGCAGTACTTC. Protein: CASSLPPTSGYLEQYF. The J gene is TRBJ2-7, the V gene TRBV19, with TRBD2 identical over 10 bases. Germline lookup yields CDR1 LNHDA and CDR2 SQIVND (reference sequence). The V segment lost 5 bases and the J segment 7 bases; nucleotides outside the gene matches: 14. The CDR3 consists of 16 residues.